The 15 T cell receptor beta chains below were found in one sample sequenced in a study of blood T cell repertoires in COVID-19. Profiling relied on immunoSEQ multiplex PCR, and the TCRdb table lists in-frame clones only, not all of them. Of some 500,000 clones in the sample, roughly 91% were seen once. The sequenced sample was peripheral blood. The receptors shown here come from a woman aged 45-60 years with COVID-19, enrolled during active disease.

The V gene is TRBV19, the J gene TRBJ1-1; TRBD1 might be the D (6 bases). The CDR3 covers 16 residues. V lost 3 bases and J 3 bases, leaving 17 bases between the germline ends. Germline V gives CDR1 LNHDA, CDR2 SQIVND (reference sequence). CDR3 loop: CASSIPPGAGDTEAFF. Written as DNA, the CDR3 is TGTGCCAGTAGTATCCCACCAGGGGCGGGGGACACTGAAGCTTTCTTT.

The gene calls are TRBV28 and TRBJ2-1; D uncertain. CDR1 is MDHEN and CDR2 is SYDVKM in the germline V gene. There are 12 residues in the CDR3. Trimming took 7 bases from V and 0 from J, leaving 4 bases between them. The CDR3 loop is CASTGSYNEQFF. The DNA of the CDR3 is TGTGCCAGCACGGGCTCCTACAATGAGCAGTTCTTC.

This chain uses TRBV19 with TRBJ1-5; 8 nucleotides match TRBD1. This CDR3 is 16 amino acids long. Germline CDR1 reads LNHDA; CDR2 reads SQIVND (reference sequence). V dropped 3 bases and J dropped 5; count of bases not matched to a gene: 9. The CDR3, as DNA: TGTGCCAGTAGTATCCTCGGAACAGGGGGGGATCAGCCCCAGCATTTT. It specifies CASSILGTGGDQPQHF.

The sample holds one count of this clone. The chain joins TRBV3-1 (or the pseudogene TRBV3-2) to TRBJ2-3; D is uncertain. Germline loops: CDR1 LGHDT, CDR2 YNNKEL (reference sequence). This CDR3 comprises 12 residues. Trimming pared 3 bases from V and 1 base from J, leaving 2 bases between. For the CDR3, the DNA is TGTGCCAGCAGCCACGGCACAGATACGCAGTATTTT. Protein product: CASSHGTDTQYF.

The V call is TRBV6-6, the J call TRBJ1-5; D not certain. Germline V gene data show CDR1 as MNHNY and CDR2 as SVGAGI (reference sequence). The CDR3 runs 13 residues. V dropped 6 bases and J dropped 4 bases, with 10 bases sitting between them. The CDR3 DNA follows: TGTGCCAGCAGCCCAGGACTTAATCAGCCCCAGCATTTT. This sequence encodes CASSPGLNQPQHF.

The genes are TRBV5-6 and TRBJ2-3; TRBD2 agrees at 8 bases. This CDR3 region has 15 residues. Germline-derived CDR1 and CDR2 are SGHDT and YYEEEE. With 6 bases clipped from V and 1 base from J, the junction kept 7 bases outside the gene matches. The CDR3 region is CASTPGLVGTDTQYF. The CDR3 DNA reads TGTGCCAGCACCCCGGGACTAGTAGGCACAGATACGCAGTATTTT. Combining the CDR3 with reference TRBV5-6 and TRBJ2-3 gives the whole variable domain DAGVTQSPTHLIKTRGQQVTLRCSPKSGHDTVSWYQQALGQGPQFIFQYYEEEERQRGNFPDRFSGHQFPNYSSELNVNALLLGDSALYLCASTPGLVGTDTQYFGPGTRLTVL.

The V and J genes are TRBV24-1 and TRBJ2-3; D gene ambiguous. CDR3 length equals 16 residues. Trimming cost V 4 bases and J 2 bases, with 15 bases left between them. Germline values: CDR1 KGHDR, CDR2 SFDVKD. For the CDR3, the DNA is TGTGCCACCAGTGACCCTTCGCTAGGTAACACAGATACGCAGTATTTT. This encodes CATSDPSLGNTDTQYF.

The V call is TRBV6-6, the J call TRBJ1-5; D perhaps matches TRBD1 (5 bases). CDR1 is MNHNY, CDR2 SVGAGI, per germline (reference sequence). Trimming cost V 0 bases and J 7 bases, with 13 bases left between them. This CDR3 has 15 amino acids. For the CDR3, the DNA is TGTGCCAGCAGTTACTCGATACCAGGGCGGCAGCCCCAGCATTTT. Its translation is CASSYSIPGRQPQHF.

This clone has only one observation. This chain links TRBV4-1 with TRBJ2-6; TRBD1 matches at 7 bases. This CDR3 is 17 amino acids long. Per germline, CDR1 MGHRA and CDR2 YSYEKL. Trimming cost V 1 base and J 4 bases; bases outside gene matches: 7. CDR3 in DNA: TGCGCCAGCAGCCAAGTCCCCAGGGGGTCAGGGGCCAACGTCCTGACTTTC. Translating it yields CASSQVPRGSGANVLTF.

The chain combines TRBV19 with TRBJ1-1; the D gene is possibly TRBD1 (5 bases). CDR1 and CDR2 (germline): LNHDA, SQIVND (reference sequence). Trimming took off 2 bases at V and 7 bases at J, with 11 bases between the two ends. There are 13 residues in the CDR3. DNA for the CDR3: TGTGCCAGTAGTATAAGGAGGGGCGATGAAGCTTTCTTT. It specifies CASSIRRGDEAFF.

The V and J genes are TRBV11-3 and TRBJ2-1; 7 bases fit TRBD2. The junction had 2 bases not matched to a gene; V was cut back by 1 base and J by 2 bases. From germline, CDR1 is SGHNT and CDR2 YENEEA. The CDR3 has 15 amino acids. The CDR3 DNA follows: TGTGCCAGCAGCTTAGGGGGACTAACCTACAATGAGCAGTTCTTC. This translates into CASSLGGLTYNEQFF.

The gene calls are TRBV2 and TRBJ1-2, with a weak D call TRBD1 (6 bases). The CDR3 consists of 16 residues. The V gene lost 9 bases and the J gene lost 2 bases, with 22 bases spanning the gap. The germline CDR1 and CDR2 sequences are SNHLY and FYNNEI. The CDR3 spells CARSLRTGTLNYGYTF. CDR3 nucleotides: TGTGCCAGGAGCCTAAGAACCGGGACACTAAACTATGGCTACACCTTC.

In regard to this clone: Germline is not matched at one junction end, which may reflect a read error. The chain links TRBV28 to TRBJ2-5, with TRBD2 matching over 13 bases. From germline, CDR1 is MDHEN and CDR2 SYDVKM. The length of the CDR3 is 17 residues. The CDR3 sequence is CASSLSLAGGLQETQYF. CDR3 DNA sequence: TGTGCCAGCAGCTTATCACTAGCGGGGGGGCTCCAAGAGACCCAGTACTTC.

The J gene is TRBJ2-6, the V gene TRBV25-1; D is unclear. Trimming stripped 6 bases from V and 3 bases from J, with 9 bases between. The CDR3 contains 14 residues. Germline CDR1 reads MGHDK; CDR2 reads SYGVNS. The CDR3 is CASSPLDGANVLTF. CDR3 in DNA: TGTGCCAGCAGCCCCTTAGATGGGGCCAACGTCCTGACTTTC. The full variable domain, with the rest looked up from reference TRBV25-1 and TRBJ2-6, is EADIYQTPRYLVIGTGKKITLECSQTMGHDKMYWYQQDPGMELHLIHYSYGVNSTEKGDLSSESTVSRIRTEHFPLTLESARPSHTSQYLCASSPLDGANVLTFGAGSRLTVL.

The V call is TRBV5-1, the J call TRBJ1-2; TRBD1 might be the D (5 bases). The germline V gene encodes CDR1 SGHRS and CDR2 YFSETQ. This CDR3 spans 14 amino acids. Trimming shortened V by 1 base and J by 3 bases, and 10 bases separated the two germline ends. The CDR3 is CASSLTGDDYGYTF. The CDR3 nucleotides read TGCGCCAGCAGCTTGACGGGGGATGACTATGGCTACACCTTC.